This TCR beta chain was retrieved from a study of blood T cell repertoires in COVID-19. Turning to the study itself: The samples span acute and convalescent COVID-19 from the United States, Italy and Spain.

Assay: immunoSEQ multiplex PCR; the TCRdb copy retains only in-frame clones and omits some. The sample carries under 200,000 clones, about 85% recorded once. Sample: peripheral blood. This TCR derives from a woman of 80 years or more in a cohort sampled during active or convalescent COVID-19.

The CDR3 DNA is TGTGCCAGCAGCCAGAGACAGGGGCCCGGTGAAAAACTGTTTTTT. This codes for CASSQRQGPGEKLFF. V usage is TRBV14 and J usage is TRBJ1-4, with 8 nucleotides matching TRBD1. The CDR3 totals 15 residues. Looked up from germline, CDR1 is SGHDN and CDR2 is FVKESK. V dropped 3 bases and J dropped 7; count of bases not matched to a gene: 7.